Below, 5 T cell receptor beta chains from the same sample are listed, as sequenced in a study of T cells in Graves' hyperthyroidism and ophthalmopathy. There were TCR beta CDR3 regions amplified from RNA transcripts. A set of HTBI primers served as the primers for a first-round RT-PCR of the TCR CDR3. TCRdb processed the multiplex PCR reads anew with MiXCR; each CDR3 protein has one entry. The table shows roughly 660,000 distinct CDR3 sequences, with about 18% occurring only once. The sample consisted of blood. The receptors were gathered from a man aged 50-59 years with Graves' hyperthyroidism.

This rearrangement joins TRBV28 to TRBJ1-2, with a tentative D call TRBD1 (6 bases). The CDR3 extends over 12 amino acids. In germline, CDR1 is MDHEN, CDR2 SYDVKM. CDR3 DNA sequence: TGTGTCGTACAGGGCCAACTCTATGGCTACACCTTC. It codes for CVVQGQLYGYTF.

V is TRBV12-3 or TRBV12-4 and J is TRBJ2-4; D is unclear. This CDR3 is 15 amino acids long. V lost 4 bases, J lost 0 bases, and 10 bases lay in between. Here the CDR3 DNA reads TGTGCCAGCAGTTCGACGGTCTTAGCCAAAAACATTCAGTACTTC. Protein: CASSSTVLAKNIQYF.

In its sample, this clonotype was seen many times. The gene calls are TRBV5-1 and TRBJ2-3, with TRBD1 matching over 9 bases. This CDR3 has 18 residues. V lost 3 bases to trimming and J lost 1 base; unmatched junction nucleotides: 12. CDR1 and CDR2 from the germline V gene are SGHRS and YFSETQ. This CDR3 is CASSWDVQGAVGTDTQYF. The CDR3 nucleotides are TGCGCCAGCAGCTGGGACGTACAGGGGGCAGTGGGCACAGATACGCAGTATTTT.

This clonotype came up a few times. This chain links TRBV9 with TRBJ2-2, with D tentatively TRBD1 or TRBD2 (5 bases each). Germline assignment: CDR1 SGDLS and CDR2 YYNGEE. V gave up 4 bases and J gave up 13 bases, with 17 bases separating them. This CDR3 spans 13 amino acids. The CDR3 loop is CASSPNSGTALFF. The CDR3 DNA is TGTGCCAGCAGCCCAAACTCAGGGACGGCGCTGTTTTTT.

In its sample, this clonotype was seen a few times. The chain couples TRBV6-1 to TRBJ2-7; the D gene is possibly TRBD2 (6 bases). This CDR3 region has 14 residues. Trimming took off 7 bases at V and 3 bases at J, with 16 bases between the two ends. Germline CDR1 reads MNHNS; CDR2 reads SASEGT. The CDR3 sequence is CASTRPGELYEQYF. CDR3 coding DNA: TGTGCCAGCACGAGGCCGGGGGAACTCTACGAGCAGTACTTC.